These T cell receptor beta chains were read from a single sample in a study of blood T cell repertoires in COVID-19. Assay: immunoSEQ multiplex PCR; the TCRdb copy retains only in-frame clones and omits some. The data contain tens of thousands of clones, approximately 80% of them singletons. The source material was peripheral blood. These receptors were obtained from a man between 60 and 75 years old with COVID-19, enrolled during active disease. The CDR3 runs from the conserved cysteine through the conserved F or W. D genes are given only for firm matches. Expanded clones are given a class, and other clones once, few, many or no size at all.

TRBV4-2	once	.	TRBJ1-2	TGTGCCAGCAGCCAAGATATGCGGGGGGAAGGCTACACCTTC	CASSQDMRGEGYTF
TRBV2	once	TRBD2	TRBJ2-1	TGTGCCAGCAGTGAAGCGTCTCCAGCGGGAATTATCCATGAGCAGTTCTTC	CASSEASPAGIIHEQFF
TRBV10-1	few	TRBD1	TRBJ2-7	TGCGCCAGCAGTAGGGACAGGGGGATCTACGAGCAGTACTTC	CASSRDRGIYEQYF
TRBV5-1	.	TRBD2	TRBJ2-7	TGCGCCAGCAGCTTGTCAGCGGGAGGCAACGAGCAGTACTTC	CASSLSAGGNEQYF
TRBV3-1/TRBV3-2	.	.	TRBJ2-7	TGTGCCAGCAGCCAGAGGGCCGAGGAGCAGTACTTC	CASSQRAEEQYF
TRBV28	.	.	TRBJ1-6	TGTGCCAGCAGTTTTGGGGGCGGAGATTCACCCCTCCACTTT	CASSFGGGDSPLHF
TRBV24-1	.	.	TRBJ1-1	TGTGCCACCAGTGATTCCACCGGTCGTACTGAAGCTTTCTTT	CATSDSTGRTEAFF
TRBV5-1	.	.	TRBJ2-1	TGCGCCAGCAGCCCATCTAGCTCACCAGGTGAGCAGTTCTTC	CASSPSSSPGEQFF
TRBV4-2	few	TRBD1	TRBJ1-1	TGTGCCAGCAGCCAAGATCCGGGGGACAGGCAAGCTTTCTTT	CASSQDPGDRQAFF
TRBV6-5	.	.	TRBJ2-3	TGTGCCGCCCGCGGGACTAGCACAGATACGCAGTATTTT	CAARGTSTDTQYF
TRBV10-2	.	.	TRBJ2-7	TGCGCCAGCACCCGGGACTTTTCCTACGAGCAGTACTTC	CASTRDFSYEQYF
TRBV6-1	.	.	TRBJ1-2	TGTGCCAGCAGTGAAGCGGCCGTGAGGACCTTC	CASSEAAVRTF
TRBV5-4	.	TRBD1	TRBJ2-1	TGTGCCAGCAGCTGGGGACAGGGGACCTACAATGAGCAGTTCTTC	CASSWGQGTYNEQFF
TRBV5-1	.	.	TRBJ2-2	TGCGCCAGCACCACAGGACAGATCTACACCGGGGAGCTGTTTTTT	CASTTGQIYTGELFF
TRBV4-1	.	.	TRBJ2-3	TGCGCCAGCAGCCAAGATTGGGGGGGCGGGAACCCCTACACAGATACGCAGTATTTT	CASSQDWGGGNPYTDTQYF
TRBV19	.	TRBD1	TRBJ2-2	TGTGCCAGCCGAAGGGACAGGGAGGTCGGGGAGCTGTTTTTT	CASRRDREVGELFF
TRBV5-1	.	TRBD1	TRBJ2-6	TGCGCCAGCAGCACGCTACAGGGGACGGGGGCCAACGTCCTGACTTTC	CASSTLQGTGANVLTF
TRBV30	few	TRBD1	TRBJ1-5	TGTGCCTGGGAAGGACAGGACAATCAGCCCCAGCATTTT	CAWEGQDNQPQHF
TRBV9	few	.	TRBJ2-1	TGTGCCAGCAGCGTAGCGGTCTCGCACAATGAGCAGTTCTTC	CASSVAVSHNEQFF
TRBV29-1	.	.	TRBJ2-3	TGCAGCGTTGACGGACTATCAGATACGCAGTATTTT	CSVDGLSDTQYF
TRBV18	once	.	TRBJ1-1	TGTGCCAGCTCAGAGGTTCGGGACACTGAAGCTTTCTTT	CASSEVRDTEAFF
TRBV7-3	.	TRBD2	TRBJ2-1	TGTGCCAGCAGCTCCGGGACTAGTTATGAGCAGTTCTTC	CASSSGTSYEQFF
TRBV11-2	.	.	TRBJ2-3	TGTGCCAGCAGCAGACGGGGGGCCTCCACAGATACGCAGTATTTT	CASSRRGASTDTQYF
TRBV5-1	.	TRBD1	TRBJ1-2	TGCGCCAGCAGCTTCGGAGGGGGCTCGGGCTATGGCTACACCTTC	CASSFGGGSGYGYTF
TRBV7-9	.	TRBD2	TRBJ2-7	TGTGCCAGCAGCCCACCCCGGGGACTAGCGGGAGACGAGCAGTACTTC	CASSPPRGLAGDEQYF
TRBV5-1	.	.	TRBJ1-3	TGCGCCAGCAGCGAATTGGGAGATGGAAACACCATATATTTT	CASSELGDGNTIYF
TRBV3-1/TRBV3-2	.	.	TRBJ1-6	TGTGCCAGCAGCCAAGACGCGGGGTCACCCCTCCACTTT	CASSQDAGSPLHF